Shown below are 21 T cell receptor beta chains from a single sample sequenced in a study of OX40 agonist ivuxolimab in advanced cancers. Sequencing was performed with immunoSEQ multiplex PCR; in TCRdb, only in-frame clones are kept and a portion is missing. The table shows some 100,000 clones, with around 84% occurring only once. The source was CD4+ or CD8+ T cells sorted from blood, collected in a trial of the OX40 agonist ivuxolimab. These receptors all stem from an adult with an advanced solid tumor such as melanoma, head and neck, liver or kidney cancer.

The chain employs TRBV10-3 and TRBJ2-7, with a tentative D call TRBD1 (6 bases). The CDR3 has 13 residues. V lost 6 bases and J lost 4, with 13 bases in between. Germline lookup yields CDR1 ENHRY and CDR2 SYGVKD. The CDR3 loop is CAIRRGQPYEQYV. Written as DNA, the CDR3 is TGTGCCATCAGAAGAGGACAGCCGTACGAGCAGTACGTC.

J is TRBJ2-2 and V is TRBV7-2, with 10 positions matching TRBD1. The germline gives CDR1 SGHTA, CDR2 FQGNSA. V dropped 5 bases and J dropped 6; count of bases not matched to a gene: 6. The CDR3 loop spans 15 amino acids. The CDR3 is CASSPRQGAPGELFF. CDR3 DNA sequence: TGTGCCAGCAGCCCCAGACAGGGGGCCCCCGGGGAGCTGTTTTTT.

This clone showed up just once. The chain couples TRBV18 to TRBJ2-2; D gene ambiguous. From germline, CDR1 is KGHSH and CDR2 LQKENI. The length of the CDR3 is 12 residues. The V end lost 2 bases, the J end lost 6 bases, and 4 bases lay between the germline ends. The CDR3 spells CASSPYSGELFF. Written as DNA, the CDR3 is TGTGCCAGCTCACCATACTCCGGGGAGCTGTTTTTT. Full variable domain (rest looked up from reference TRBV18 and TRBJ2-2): NAGVMQNPRHLVRRRGQEARLRCSPMKGHSHVYWYRQLPEEGLKFMVYLQKENIIDESGMPKERFSAEFPKEGPSILRIQQVVRGDSAAYFCASSPYSGELFFGEGSRLTVL.

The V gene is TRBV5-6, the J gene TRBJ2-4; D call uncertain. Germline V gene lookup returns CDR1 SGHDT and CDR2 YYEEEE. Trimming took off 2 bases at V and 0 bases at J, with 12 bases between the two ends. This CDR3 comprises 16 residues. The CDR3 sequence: CASSFEFGLAKNIQYF. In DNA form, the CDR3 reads TGTGCCAGCAGCTTTGAATTCGGGCTAGCCAAAAACATTCAGTACTTC.

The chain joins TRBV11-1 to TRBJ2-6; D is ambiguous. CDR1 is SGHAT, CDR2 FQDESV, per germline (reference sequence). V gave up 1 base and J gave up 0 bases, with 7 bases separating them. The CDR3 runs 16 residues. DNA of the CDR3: TGTGCCAGCAGCTTAGACAGCAACTCTGGGGCCAACGTCCTGACTTTC. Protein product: CASSLDSNSGANVLTF. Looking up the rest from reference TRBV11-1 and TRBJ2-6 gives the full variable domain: EAEVAQSPRYKITEKSQAVAFWCDPISGHATLYWYRQILGQGPELLVQFQDESVVDDSQLPKDRFSAERLKGVDSTLKIQPAELGDSAMYLCASSLDSNSGANVLTFGAGSRLTVL.

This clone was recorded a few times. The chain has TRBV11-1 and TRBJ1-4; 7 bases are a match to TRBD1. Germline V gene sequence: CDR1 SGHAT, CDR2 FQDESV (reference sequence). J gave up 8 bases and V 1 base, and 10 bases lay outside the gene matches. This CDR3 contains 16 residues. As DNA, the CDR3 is TGTGCCAGCAGCTTAGGGCCCCACAGGGGTGCGGAAAAACTGTTTTTT. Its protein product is CASSLGPHRGAEKLFF.

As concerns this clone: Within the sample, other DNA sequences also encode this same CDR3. DNA for the CDR3: TGTGCCAGCAGTTTGGGGCAGTATAATTCACCCCTCCACTTT. Residues: CASSLGQYNSPLHF. V gene TRBV28 combines with J gene TRBJ1-6; perhaps TRBD1 as D (5 bases). Trimming took off 3 bases at V and 4 bases at J, with 7 bases between the two ends. This CDR3 is 14 amino acids long. Germline V CDR1 and CDR2: MDHEN, SYDVKM.

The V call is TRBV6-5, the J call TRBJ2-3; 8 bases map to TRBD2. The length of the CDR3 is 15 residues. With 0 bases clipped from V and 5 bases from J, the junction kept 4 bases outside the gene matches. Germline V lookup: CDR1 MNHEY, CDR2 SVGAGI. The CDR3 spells CASSYSSGGVDTQYF. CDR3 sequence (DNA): TGTGCCAGCAGTTACTCAAGCGGGGGTGTAGATACGCAGTATTTT.

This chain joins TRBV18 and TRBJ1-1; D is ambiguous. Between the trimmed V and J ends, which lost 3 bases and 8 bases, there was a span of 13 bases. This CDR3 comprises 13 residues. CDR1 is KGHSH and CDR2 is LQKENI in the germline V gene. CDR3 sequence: CASSPHEDSEAFF. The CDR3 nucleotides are TGTGCCAGCTCACCTCACGAGGACTCGGAAGCTTTCTTT.

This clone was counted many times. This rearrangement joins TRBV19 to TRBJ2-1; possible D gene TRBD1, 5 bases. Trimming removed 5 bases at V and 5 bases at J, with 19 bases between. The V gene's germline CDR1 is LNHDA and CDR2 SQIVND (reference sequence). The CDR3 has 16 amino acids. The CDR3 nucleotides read TGTGCCAGTAGTTCCTGGGGCTATGGTGGGGACAATGAGCAGTTCTTC. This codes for CASSSWGYGGDNEQFF. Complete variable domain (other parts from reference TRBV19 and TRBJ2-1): DGGITQSPKYLFRKEGQNVTLSCEQNLNHDAMYWYRQDPGQGLRLIYYSQIVNDFQKGDIAEGYSVSREKKESFPLTVTSAQKNPTAFYLCASSSWGYGGDNEQFFGPGTRLTVL.

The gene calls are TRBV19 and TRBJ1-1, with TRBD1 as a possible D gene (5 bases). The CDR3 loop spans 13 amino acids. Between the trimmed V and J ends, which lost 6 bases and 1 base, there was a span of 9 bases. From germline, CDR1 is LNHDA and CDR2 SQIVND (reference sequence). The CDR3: CASRYTGNTEAFF. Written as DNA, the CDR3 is TGTGCCAGTAGGTACACAGGGAACACTGAAGCTTTCTTT.

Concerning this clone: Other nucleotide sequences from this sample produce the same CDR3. The CDR3 DNA reads TGCAGCGTCCCCCGGCAGGGGTCCTACGAGCAGTACTTC. Translating it yields CSVPRQGSYEQYF. This chain connects TRBV29-1 to TRBJ2-7; D perhaps matches TRBD1 (6 bases). The CDR3 runs 13 residues. V lost 6 bases and J lost 1, with 13 bases in between. CDR1 SQVTM and CDR2 ANQGSEA come from the germline V gene.

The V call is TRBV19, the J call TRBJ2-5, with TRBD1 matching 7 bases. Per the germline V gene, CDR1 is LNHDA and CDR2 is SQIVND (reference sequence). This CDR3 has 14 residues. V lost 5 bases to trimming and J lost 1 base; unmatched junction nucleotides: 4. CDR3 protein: CASSPGQVQETQYF. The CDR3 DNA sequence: TGTGCCAGTAGTCCAGGACAGGTCCAAGAGACCCAGTACTTC.

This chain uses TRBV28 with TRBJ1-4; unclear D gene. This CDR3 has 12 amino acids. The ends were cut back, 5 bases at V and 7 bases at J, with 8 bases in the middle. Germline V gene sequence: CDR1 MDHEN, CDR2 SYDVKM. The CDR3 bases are TGTGCCAGCAGTCCTAAGAGTGAAAAACTGTTTTTT. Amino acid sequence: CASSPKSEKLFF.

CDR3 coding DNA: TGTGCCGGGCACGGGACAGCTAATGAAAAACTGTTTTTT. Encoded protein: CAGHGTANEKLFF. The chain employs TRBV2 and TRBJ1-4; 7 nucleotides line up with TRBD1. The CDR3 is 13 residues long. Germline loops: CDR1 SNHLY, CDR2 FYNNEI. V trimming: 11 bases; J trimming: 3 bases; junction bases outside the gene matches: 6.

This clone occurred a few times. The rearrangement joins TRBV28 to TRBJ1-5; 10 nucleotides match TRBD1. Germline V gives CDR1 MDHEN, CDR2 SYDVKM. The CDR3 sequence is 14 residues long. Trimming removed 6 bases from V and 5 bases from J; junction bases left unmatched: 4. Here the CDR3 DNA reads TGTGCCAGCAGAGTGGGACAGGGGTATCAGCCCCAGCATTTT. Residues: CASRVGQGYQPQHF.

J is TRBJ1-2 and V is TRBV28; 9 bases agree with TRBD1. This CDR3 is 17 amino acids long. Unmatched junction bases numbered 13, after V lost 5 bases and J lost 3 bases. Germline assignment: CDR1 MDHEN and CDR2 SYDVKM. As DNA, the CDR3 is TGTGCCAGCAGTCCGGGCGATTCGGGACAGGGATACTATGGCTACACCTTC. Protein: CASSPGDSGQGYYGYTF.

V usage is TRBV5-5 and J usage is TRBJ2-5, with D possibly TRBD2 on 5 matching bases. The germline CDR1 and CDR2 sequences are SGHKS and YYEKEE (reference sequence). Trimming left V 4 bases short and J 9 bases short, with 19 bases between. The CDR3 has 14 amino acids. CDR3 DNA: TGTGCCAGCAGCCGGGATGACCGGTATAGGGCCCAGTACTTC. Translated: CASSRDDRYRAQYF.

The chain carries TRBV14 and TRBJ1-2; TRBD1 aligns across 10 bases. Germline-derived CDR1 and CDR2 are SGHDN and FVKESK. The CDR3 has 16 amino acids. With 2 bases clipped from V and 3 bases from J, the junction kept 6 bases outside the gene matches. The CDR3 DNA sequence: TGTGCCAGCAGCCAATACCCGACAGGGGGCTACTATGGCTACACCTTC. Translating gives CASSQYPTGGYYGYTF.

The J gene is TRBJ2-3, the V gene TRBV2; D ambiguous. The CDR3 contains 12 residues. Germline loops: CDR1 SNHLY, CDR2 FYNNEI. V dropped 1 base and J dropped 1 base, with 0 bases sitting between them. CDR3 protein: CASSEGTDTQYF. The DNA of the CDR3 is TGTGCCAGCAGTGAAGGCACAGATACGCAGTATTTT.

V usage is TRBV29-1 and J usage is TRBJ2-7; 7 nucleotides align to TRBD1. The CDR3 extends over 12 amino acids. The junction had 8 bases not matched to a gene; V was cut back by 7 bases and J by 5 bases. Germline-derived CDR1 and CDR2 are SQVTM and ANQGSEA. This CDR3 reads CSALGQNHEQYV. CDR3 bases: TGCAGCGCCCTGGGACAGAACCACGAGCAGTACGTC.